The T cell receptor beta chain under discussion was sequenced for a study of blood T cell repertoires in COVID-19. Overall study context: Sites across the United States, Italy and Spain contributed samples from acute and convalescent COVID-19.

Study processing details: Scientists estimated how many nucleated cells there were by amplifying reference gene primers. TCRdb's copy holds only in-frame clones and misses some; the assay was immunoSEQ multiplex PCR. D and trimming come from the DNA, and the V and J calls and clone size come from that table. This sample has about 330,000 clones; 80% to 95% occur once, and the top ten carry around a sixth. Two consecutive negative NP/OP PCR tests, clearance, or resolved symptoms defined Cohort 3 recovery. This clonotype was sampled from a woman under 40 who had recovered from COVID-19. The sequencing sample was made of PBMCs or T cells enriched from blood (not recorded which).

The CDR3 DNA reads as TGTGCCAGCAGCGTACCGAGGGGCTACACCTTC. It is translated as CASSVPRGYTF. The chain recombines TRBV9 with TRBJ1-2; D is unclear. The V gene lost 1 base and the J gene lost 8 bases, with 6 bases spanning the gap. Germline CDR1 SGDLS, CDR2 YYNGEE. CDR3 length equals 11 residues.